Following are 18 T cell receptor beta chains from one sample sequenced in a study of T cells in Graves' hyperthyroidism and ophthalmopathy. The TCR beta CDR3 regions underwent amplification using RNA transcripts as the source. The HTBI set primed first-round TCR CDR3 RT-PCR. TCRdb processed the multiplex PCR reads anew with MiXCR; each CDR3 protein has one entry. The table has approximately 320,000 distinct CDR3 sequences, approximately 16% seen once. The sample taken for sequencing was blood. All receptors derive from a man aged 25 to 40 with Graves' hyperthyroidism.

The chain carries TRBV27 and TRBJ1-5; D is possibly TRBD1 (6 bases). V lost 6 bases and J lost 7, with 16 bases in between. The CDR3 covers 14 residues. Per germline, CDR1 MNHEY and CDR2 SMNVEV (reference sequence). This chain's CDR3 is CASRLAGEGQPQHF. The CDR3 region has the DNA TGTGCCAGCAGACTAGCAGGGGAAGGGCAGCCCCAGCATTTT.

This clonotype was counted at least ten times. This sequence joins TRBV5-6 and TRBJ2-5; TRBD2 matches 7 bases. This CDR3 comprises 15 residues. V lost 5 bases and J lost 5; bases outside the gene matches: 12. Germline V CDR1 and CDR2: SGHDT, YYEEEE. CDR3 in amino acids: CASRVWGGTGETQYF. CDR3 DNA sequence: TGTGCCAGCAGAGTTTGGGGAGGGACGGGGGAGACCCAGTACTTC. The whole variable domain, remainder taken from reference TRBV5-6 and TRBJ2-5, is DAGVTQSPTHLIKTRGQQVTLRCSPKSGHDTVSWYQQALGQGPQFIFQYYEEEERQRGNFPDRFSGHQFPNYSSELNVNALLLGDSALYLCASRVWGGTGETQYFGPGTRLLVL.

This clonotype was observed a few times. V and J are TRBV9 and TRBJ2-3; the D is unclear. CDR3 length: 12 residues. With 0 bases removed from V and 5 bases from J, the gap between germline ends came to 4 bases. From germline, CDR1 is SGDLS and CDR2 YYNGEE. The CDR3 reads CASSVEQDTQYF. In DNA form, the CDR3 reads TGTGCCAGCAGCGTAGAACAAGATACGCAGTATTTT.

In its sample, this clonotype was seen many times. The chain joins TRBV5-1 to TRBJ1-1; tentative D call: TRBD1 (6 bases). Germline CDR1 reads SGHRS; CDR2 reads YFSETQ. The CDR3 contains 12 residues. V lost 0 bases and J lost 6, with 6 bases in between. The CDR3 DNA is TGCGCCAGCAGCTTGGAGGGGGCTGAAGCTTTCTTT. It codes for CASSLEGAEAFF. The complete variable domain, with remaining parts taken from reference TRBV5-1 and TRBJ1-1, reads KAGVTQTPRYLIKTRGQQVTLSCSPISGHRSVSWYQQTPGQGLQFLFEYFSETQRNKGNFPGRFSGRQFSNSRSEMNVSTLELGDSALYLCASSLEGAEAFFGQGTRLTVV.

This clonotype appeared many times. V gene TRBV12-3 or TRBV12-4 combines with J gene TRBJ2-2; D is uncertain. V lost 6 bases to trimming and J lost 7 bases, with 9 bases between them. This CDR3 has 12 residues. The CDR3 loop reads CASSNIGGELFF. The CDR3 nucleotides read TGTGCCAGCAGCAATATTGGCGGGGAGCTGTTTTTT.

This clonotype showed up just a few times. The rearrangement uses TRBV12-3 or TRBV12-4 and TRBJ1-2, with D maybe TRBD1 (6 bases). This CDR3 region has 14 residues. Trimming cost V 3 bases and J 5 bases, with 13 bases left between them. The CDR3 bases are TGTGCCAGCAGTTTTCAGGGGCCTAGATATGGCTACACCTTC. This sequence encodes CASSFQGPRYGYTF.

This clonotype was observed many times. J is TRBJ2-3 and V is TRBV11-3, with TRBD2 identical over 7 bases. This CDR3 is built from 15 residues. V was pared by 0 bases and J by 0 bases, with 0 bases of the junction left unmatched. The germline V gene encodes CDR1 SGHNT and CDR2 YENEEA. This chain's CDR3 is CASSLDSGSTDTQYF. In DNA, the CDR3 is TGTGCCAGCAGCTTAGATAGCGGGAGCACAGATACGCAGTATTTT.

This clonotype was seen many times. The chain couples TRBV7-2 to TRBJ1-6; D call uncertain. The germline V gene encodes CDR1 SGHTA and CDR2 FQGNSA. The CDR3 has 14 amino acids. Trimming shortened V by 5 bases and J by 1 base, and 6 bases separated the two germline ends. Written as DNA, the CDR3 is TGTGCCAGCAGCCCAGTATCCTATAATTCACCCCTCCACTTT. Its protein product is CASSPVSYNSPLHF.

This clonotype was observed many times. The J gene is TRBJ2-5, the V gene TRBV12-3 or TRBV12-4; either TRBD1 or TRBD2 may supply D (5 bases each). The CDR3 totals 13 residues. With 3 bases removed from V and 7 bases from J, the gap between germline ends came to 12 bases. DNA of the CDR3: TGTGCCAGCAGTTTTGAAGGGGACGGGACCCAGTACTTC. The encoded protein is CASSFEGDGTQYF.

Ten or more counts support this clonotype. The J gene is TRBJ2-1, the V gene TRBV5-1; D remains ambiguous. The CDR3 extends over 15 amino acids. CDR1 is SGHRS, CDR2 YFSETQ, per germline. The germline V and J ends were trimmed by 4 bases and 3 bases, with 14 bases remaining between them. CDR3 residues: CASSQSVQSYNEQFF. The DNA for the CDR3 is TGCGCCAGCAGCCAGTCCGTGCAAAGCTACAATGAGCAGTTCTTC.

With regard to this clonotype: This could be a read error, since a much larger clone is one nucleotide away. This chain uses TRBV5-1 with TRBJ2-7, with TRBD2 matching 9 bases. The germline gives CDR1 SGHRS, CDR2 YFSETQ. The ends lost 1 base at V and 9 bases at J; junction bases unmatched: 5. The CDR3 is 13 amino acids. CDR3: CASSLSSGNRQYF. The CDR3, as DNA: TGCGCCAGCAGCTTGTCTAGCGGGAATAGGCAGTACTTC. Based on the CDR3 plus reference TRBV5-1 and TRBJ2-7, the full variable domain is KAGVTQTPRYLIKTRGQQVTLSCSPISGHRSVSWYQQTPGQGLQFLFEYFSETQRNKGNFPGRFSGRQFSNSRSEMNVSTLELGDSALYLCASSLSSGNRQYFGPGTRLTVT.

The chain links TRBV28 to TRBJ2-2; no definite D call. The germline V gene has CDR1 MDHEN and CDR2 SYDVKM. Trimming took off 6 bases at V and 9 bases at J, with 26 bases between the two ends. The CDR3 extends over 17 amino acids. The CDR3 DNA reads TGTGCCAGCAGCTCCCGAGTGGCAGTTATAACCGGTCGGGAGCTGTTTTTT. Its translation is CASSSRVAVITGRELFF.

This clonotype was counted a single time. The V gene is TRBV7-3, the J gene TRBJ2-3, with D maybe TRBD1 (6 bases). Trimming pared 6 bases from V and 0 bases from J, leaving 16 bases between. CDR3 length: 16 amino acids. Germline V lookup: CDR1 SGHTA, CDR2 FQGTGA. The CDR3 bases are TGTGCCAGCAGTCAGGGGCGAGCGTCTAGCACAGATACGCAGTATTTT. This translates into CASSQGRASSTDTQYF.

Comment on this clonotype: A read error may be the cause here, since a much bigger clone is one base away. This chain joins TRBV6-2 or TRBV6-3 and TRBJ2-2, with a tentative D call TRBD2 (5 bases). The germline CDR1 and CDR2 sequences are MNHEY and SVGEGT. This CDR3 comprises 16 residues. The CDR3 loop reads CASSALREKNIGELFF. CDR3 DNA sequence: TGTGCCAGCAGTGCCCTTAGGGAGAAGAACATCGGGGAGCTGTTTTTT.

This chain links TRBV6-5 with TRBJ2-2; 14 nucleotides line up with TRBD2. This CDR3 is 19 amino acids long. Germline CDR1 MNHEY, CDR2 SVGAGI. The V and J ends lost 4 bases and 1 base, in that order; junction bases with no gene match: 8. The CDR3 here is CASSSRPGTSGGNTGELFF. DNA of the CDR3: TGTGCCAGCAGTTCCCGACCCGGGACTAGCGGGGGGAACACCGGGGAGCTGTTTTTT.

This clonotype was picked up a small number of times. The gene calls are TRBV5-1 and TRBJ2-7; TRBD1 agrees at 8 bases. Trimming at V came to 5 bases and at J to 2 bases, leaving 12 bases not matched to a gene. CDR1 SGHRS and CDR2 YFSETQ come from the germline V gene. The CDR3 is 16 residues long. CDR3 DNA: TGCGCCAGCAGACTGTCCGGGACAGGACTTCCCTACGAGCAGTACTTC. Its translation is CASRLSGTGLPYEQYF.

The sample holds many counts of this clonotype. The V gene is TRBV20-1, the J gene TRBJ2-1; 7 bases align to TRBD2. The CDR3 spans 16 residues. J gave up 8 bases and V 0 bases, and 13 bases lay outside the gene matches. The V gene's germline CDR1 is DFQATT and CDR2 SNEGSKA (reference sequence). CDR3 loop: CSARDPASGGEDEQFF. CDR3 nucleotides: TGCAGTGCTAGAGATCCGGCTAGCGGAGGGGAAGATGAGCAGTTCTTC.

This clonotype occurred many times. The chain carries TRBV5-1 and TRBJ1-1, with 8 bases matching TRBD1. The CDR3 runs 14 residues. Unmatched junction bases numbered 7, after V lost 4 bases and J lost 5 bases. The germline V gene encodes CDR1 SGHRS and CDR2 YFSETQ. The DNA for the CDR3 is TGCGCCAGCAGCCAGACAGGGGTAGATACTGAAGCTTTCTTT. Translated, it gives CASSQTGVDTEAFF.